The rows below give T cell receptor beta chains drawn from one sample of a study of metastatic and nonmetastatic thyroid tumors. TCRdb re-analyzed the PCR reads using MiXCR. This table has some 17,000 clones, roughly a quarter appearing once. Sequencing was carried out using adjacent normal tissue. All receptors come from a female donor with papillary thyroid cancer or a benign thyroid nodule (not recorded which). Some clones in this sample may be carry-over from other donors' samples. CDR3s include the opening cysteine and the closing phenylalanine or tryptophan. D genes are given only for firm matches. Not all rows give a size; the values are once, few, many and, for expanded clones, a class.

CDR3 protein: CASSGGLSNTEAFF
CDR3 DNA: TGTGCCAGCAGTGGTGGCCTCTCTAACACTGAAGCTTTCTTT
V gene: TRBV2
J gene: TRBJ1-1
D gene: NA
clone size: many

CDR3 protein: CASSTFRGYEQHF
CDR3 DNA: TGTGCCAGTAGCACCTTCAGGGGATACGAGCAGCACTTC
V gene: TRBV27
J gene: TRBJ2-7
D gene: NA
clone size: few

CDR3 protein: CSARVDTGEAFF
CDR3 DNA: TGCAGTGCTAGAGTCGACACTGGCGAAGCTTTCTTT
V gene: TRBV20-1
J gene: TRBJ1-1
D gene: NA
clone size: NA

CDR3 protein: CASIDGLAGGTDTQYF
CDR3 DNA: TGTGCCAGTATCGATGGACTAGCGGGAGGTACAGATACGCAGTATTTT
V gene: TRBV19
J gene: TRBJ2-3
D gene: TRBD2
clone size: NA

CDR3 protein: CDSSLTGEVSHLHF
CDR3 DNA: TGTGACAGCAGCCTCACAGGGGAGGTCTCACACCTCCACTTT
V gene: TRBV11-3
J gene: TRBJ1-6
D gene: TRBD1
clone size: NA

CDR3 protein: CATSSRAAGISPLHF
CDR3 DNA: TGTGCCACCAGCAGCAGGGCAGCTGGGATTTCACCCCTCCACTTT
V gene: TRBV15
J gene: TRBJ1-6
D gene: NA
clone size: few

CDR3 protein: CSAKDRLTEAFF
CDR3 DNA: TGCAGTGCTAAGGACAGGCTCACTGAAGCTTTCTTT
V gene: TRBV20-1
J gene: TRBJ1-1
D gene: TRBD1
clone size: NA

CDR3 protein: CASSQDRTGFTYEQYF
CDR3 DNA: TGCGCCAGCAGCCAAGATCGGACAGGGTTCACCTACGAGCAGTACTTC
V gene: TRBV4-1
J gene: TRBJ2-7
D gene: TRBD1
clone size: many

CDR3 protein: CASSLSSGGRAHEQYF
CDR3 DNA: TGTGCCAGCAGTTTATCATCTGGCGGGAGGGCCCACGAGCAGTACTTC
V gene: TRBV27
J gene: TRBJ2-7
D gene: TRBD2
clone size: medium-sized

CDR3 protein: CASSPGTGRSTEQYF
CDR3 DNA: TGTGCCAGCAGTCCGGGGACAGGGCGTTCCACCGAGCAGTACTTC
V gene: TRBV6-1
J gene: TRBJ2-7
D gene: TRBD1
clone size: medium-sized

CDR3 protein: CASSQATGTGDYEQYF
CDR3 DNA: TGCGCCAGCAGCCAAGCCACCGGGACAGGGGACTACGAGCAGTACTTC
V gene: TRBV4-1
J gene: TRBJ2-7
D gene: TRBD1
clone size: NA

CDR3 protein: CASSEGFSGANVLTF
CDR3 DNA: TGCGCCAGCAGTGAAGGATTCTCTGGGGCCAACGTCCTGACTTTC
V gene: TRBV10-2
J gene: TRBJ2-6
D gene: NA
clone size: medium-sized

CDR3 protein: CSINVGAGGGTGELFF
CDR3 DNA: TGTTCCATCAACGTAGGAGCGGGAGGTGGCACCGGGGAGCTGTTTTTT
V gene: TRBV10-3
J gene: TRBJ2-2
D gene: TRBD2
clone size: few

CDR3 protein: CASSRGAWTGVPGDLFF
CDR3 DNA: TGTGCCAGCAGCCGAGGGGCCTGGACAGGGGTTCCCGGTGATCTGTTTTTT
V gene: TRBV11-2
J gene: TRBJ2-2
D gene: TRBD1
clone size: NA

CDR3 protein: CASSPGTSGDWGNTGELFF
CDR3 DNA: TGTGCCAGCAGCCCCGGGACTAGCGGAGATTGGGGTAACACCGGGGAGCTGTTTTTT
V gene: TRBV13
J gene: TRBJ2-2
D gene: TRBD2
clone size: NA

CDR3 protein: CASSDSPGREEAFF
CDR3 DNA: TGTGCCAGCAGTGACTCTCCAGGGCGAGAAGAAGCTTTCTTT
V gene: TRBV6-4
J gene: TRBJ1-1
D gene: NA
clone size: medium-sized

CDR3 protein: CASIPGLASLSYEQYF
CDR3 DNA: TGTGCCAGCATTCCCGGACTAGCGTCTCTCTCCTACGAGCAGTACTTC
V gene: TRBV6-6
J gene: TRBJ2-7
D gene: TRBD2
clone size: few

CDR3 protein: CASSLERVEAFF
CDR3 DNA: TGTGCCAGCAGTTTGGAGAGGGTTGAAGCTTTCTTT
V gene: TRBV12-3/TRBV12-4
J gene: TRBJ1-1
D gene: NA
clone size: few

CDR3 protein: CASSGTDSLLAKNIQYF
CDR3 DNA: TGTGCCAGCAGTGGGACAGATTCTCTTCTAGCCAAAAACATTCAGTACTTC
V gene: TRBV28
J gene: TRBJ2-4
D gene: TRBD1
clone size: NA

CDR3 protein: CASSAAPGQGVTEAFF
CDR3 DNA: TGTGCCAGCAGCGCAGCTCCGGGACAGGGCGTCACTGAAGCTTTCTTT
V gene: TRBV9
J gene: TRBJ1-1
D gene: TRBD1
clone size: few

CDR3 protein: CASSLGSSAYEQYF
CDR3 DNA: TGTGCCAGCAGCTTAGGGTCGTCCGCTTACGAGCAGTACTTC
V gene: TRBV6-5
J gene: TRBJ2-7
D gene: NA
clone size: few